The TCR beta chain under discussion was sequenced for a study of early stage breast cancer tumors. Sequencing was performed with immunoSEQ multiplex PCR; in TCRdb, only in-frame clones are kept and a portion is missing. This table holds about 6,500 clones, 50% to 75% found once. V trimming: 1 base; J trimming: 0 bases; junction bases outside the gene matches: 5. CDR1 LNHDA and CDR2 SQIVND come from the germline V gene (reference sequence). This CDR3 contains 17 residues. Note on this clone: Its target is not known.

Whole-study results and caveats: Compared with adjacent normal breast tissue, tumors showed about 2.5-fold greater T cell density and higher clonality.

This chain joins TRBV19 and TRBJ2-1; TRBD2 matches 8 bases. Sequencing was carried out using normal breast tissue next to the tumor. The TCR was taken from a person aged 50 to 59 with breast cancer. In DNA form, the CDR3 reads TGTGCCAGTAGTATAGCCGGGGGGGACTTCTCCTACAATGAGCAGTTCTTC. Protein sequence: CASSIAGGDFSYNEQFF.